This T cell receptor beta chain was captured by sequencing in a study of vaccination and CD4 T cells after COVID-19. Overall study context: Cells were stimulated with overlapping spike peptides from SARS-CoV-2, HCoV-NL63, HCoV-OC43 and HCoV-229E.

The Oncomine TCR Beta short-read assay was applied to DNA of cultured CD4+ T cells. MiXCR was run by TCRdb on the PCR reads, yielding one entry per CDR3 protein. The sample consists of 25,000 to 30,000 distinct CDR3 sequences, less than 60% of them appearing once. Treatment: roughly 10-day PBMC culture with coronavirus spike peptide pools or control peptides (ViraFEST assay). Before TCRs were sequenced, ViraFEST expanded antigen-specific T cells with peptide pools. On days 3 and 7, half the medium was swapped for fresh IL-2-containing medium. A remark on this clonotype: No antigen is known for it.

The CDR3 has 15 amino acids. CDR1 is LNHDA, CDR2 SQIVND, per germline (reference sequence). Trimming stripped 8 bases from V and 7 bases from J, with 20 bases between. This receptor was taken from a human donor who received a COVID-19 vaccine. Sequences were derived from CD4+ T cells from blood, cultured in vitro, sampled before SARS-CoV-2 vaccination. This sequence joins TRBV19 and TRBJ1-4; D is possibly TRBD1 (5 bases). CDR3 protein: CASRDRGEAVEKLFF. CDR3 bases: TGTGCCAGTCGGGACCGGGGCGAAGCCGTTGAAAAACTGTTTTTT. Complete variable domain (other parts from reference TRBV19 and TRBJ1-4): DGGITQSPKYLFRKEGQNVTLSCEQNLNHDAMYWYRQDPGQGLRLIYYSQIVNDFQKGDIAEGYSVSREKKESFPLTVTSAQKNPTAFYLCASRDRGEAVEKLFFGSGTQLSVL.